Listed here are 17 T cell receptor beta chains from one sample, sequenced in a study of blood T cell repertoires in COVID-19. Libraries were prepared by immunoSEQ multiplex PCR; TCRdb keeps only in-frame clonotypes and omits some of them. The data show 260,000 or so clones, under 90% seen once. The sequenced material came from PBMCs or T cells enriched from blood (not recorded which). These receptor sequences come from a woman between 35 and 50 years old who had been exposed to COVID-19.

J is TRBJ2-5 and V is TRBV6-5, with 9 nucleotides matching TRBD2. The CDR3 runs 15 residues. J gave up 1 base and V 6 bases, and 6 bases lay outside the gene matches. Germline V gene data show CDR1 as MNHEY and CDR2 as SVGAGI. CDR3 sequence reads: CASSSERGVQETQYF. DNA of the CDR3: TGTGCCAGCAGCTCCGAGCGGGGGGTCCAAGAGACCCAGTACTTC.

V is TRBV7-3 and J is TRBJ2-2, with D possibly being TRBD2 (5 bases). CDR1 and CDR2 from the germline V gene are SGHTA and FQGTGA. CDR3 length: 14 residues. The ends were cut back, 7 bases at V and 2 bases at J, with 11 bases in the middle. The CDR3: CASKEAPNTGELFF. CDR3 sequence (DNA): TGTGCCAGCAAGGAGGCACCAAACACCGGGGAGCTGTTTTTT.

The chain recombines TRBV18 with TRBJ2-3; D is perhaps TRBD2 (5 bases). Trimming removed 3 bases from V and 3 bases from J, with 10 bases in between. There are 14 residues in the CDR3. Germline V gene data show CDR1 as KGHSH and CDR2 as LQKENI. Written as DNA, the CDR3 is TGTGCCAGCTCACCCCTGGGGAGAACAGATACGCAGTATTTT. Translating gives CASSPLGRTDTQYF.

The chain is built from TRBV6-5 and TRBJ1-1; D gene uncertain. Germline V CDR1 and CDR2: MNHEY, SVGAGI. The CDR3 covers 15 residues. V was clipped by 2 bases and J by 5 bases, with 15 bases between them. The CDR3 nucleotides are TGTGCCAGCAGTTACCGGCGAGACGGGAGGACTGAAGCTTTCTTT. Protein product: CASSYRRDGRTEAFF.

There are a few counts of this clone. J is TRBJ1-5 and V is TRBV12-5; D is uncertain. CDR1 is LGHNT and CDR2 is FRNRAP in the germline V gene. V lost 6 bases and J 12 bases, leaving 15 bases between the germline ends. The CDR3 covers 12 residues. The CDR3 nucleotides are TGTGCTAGTGGCCCCCGCCCTGGGCTCCAGCATTTT. Its translation is CASGPRPGLQHF.

This chain connects TRBV14 to TRBJ1-2; 7 bases map to TRBD1. The CDR3 runs 16 residues. The junction had 10 bases not matched to a gene; V was cut back by 0 bases and J by 6 bases. CDR1 SGHDN and CDR2 FVKESK come from the germline V gene. The chain's CDR3 is CASSQDYQGGTDGYTF. The DNA for the CDR3 is TGTGCCAGCAGCCAAGATTACCAGGGGGGAACTGATGGCTACACCTTC.

This clone was seen a few times. The chain couples TRBV3-1 (or the pseudogene TRBV3-2) to TRBJ1-1; 9 positions agree with TRBD1. There are 18 residues in the CDR3. J was trimmed by 6 bases and V by 2 bases; bases with no gene match: 16. The germline V gene encodes CDR1 LGHDT and CDR2 YNNKEL (reference sequence). CDR3 DNA: TGTGCCAGCAGCCAATCAACCGGGACAGGGAGTGTTGTCGCTGAAGCTTTCTTT. Residues: CASSQSTGTGSVVAEAFF.

The chain employs TRBV11-2 and TRBJ1-4, with D perhaps TRBD1 (6 bases). CDR3 size: 17 residues. V gave up 0 bases and J gave up 0 bases, with 11 bases separating them. Germline loops: CDR1 SGHAT, CDR2 FQNNGV. In DNA form, the CDR3 reads TGTGCCAGCAGCTTAGACAGGGGATCGGCAACTAATGAAAAACTGTTTTTT. Protein sequence: CASSLDRGSATNEKLFF.

The chain employs TRBV6-5 and TRBJ2-2; TRBD2 aligns across 9 bases. CDR1 and CDR2 (germline): MNHEY, SVGAGI. This CDR3 comprises 14 residues. J gave up 1 base and V 8 bases, and 2 bases lay outside the gene matches. The DNA for the CDR3 is TGTGCCAGCGTAGCGGGGGTGAACACCGGGGAGCTGTTTTTT. The encoded protein is CASVAGVNTGELFF.

The V call is TRBV5-1, the J call TRBJ1-5; TRBD1 agrees at 8 bases. The trim removed 5 bases at V and 4 bases at J, leaving 8 bases unmatched. This CDR3 has 15 residues. CDR1 and CDR2 (germline): SGHRS, YFSETQ. The CDR3 DNA reads TGCGCCAGCAGGAGCGGGACAGGCTTTAATCAGCCCCAGCATTTT. Translation gives CASRSGTGFNQPQHF.

This sequence joins TRBV30 and TRBJ1-2, with D unresolved. The CDR3 is made up of 12 amino acids. The V end was cut by 5 bases, the J end by 5 bases, with 12 bases between. Per germline, CDR1 GTSNPN and CDR2 SVGIG (reference sequence). CDR3 amino acids: CAWGVDTYGYTF. For the CDR3, the DNA is TGTGCCTGGGGGGTTGACACTTATGGCTACACCTTC.

The chain uses TRBV19 and TRBJ2-2, with a tentative D call TRBD2 (5 bases). Germline-derived CDR1 and CDR2 are LNHDA and SQIVND (reference sequence). Deletions cut 4 bases from V and 5 bases from J, with 11 bases between. The CDR3 length is 14 residues. The CDR3 here is CASSNQRDTGELFF. The CDR3 DNA is TGTGCCAGTAGTAACCAGAGGGATACCGGGGAGCTGTTTTTT.

The rearrangement links TRBV2 to TRBJ1-5; D possibly corresponds to TRBD1 (6 bases). Germline CDR1 SNHLY, CDR2 FYNNEI. Trimming stripped 8 bases from V and 6 bases from J, with 14 bases between. This CDR3 comprises 13 residues. CDR3 loop: CASGEQGSQPQHF. Written as DNA, the CDR3 is TGTGCCAGCGGCGAACAGGGAAGTCAGCCCCAGCATTTT.

The chain carries TRBV7-2 and TRBJ1-2, with 11 nucleotides matching TRBD1. The germline V gene encodes CDR1 SGHTA and CDR2 FQGNSA. V lost 5 bases and J lost 7; bases outside the gene matches: 3. The CDR3 is 13 residues long. CDR3 nucleotides: TGTGCCAGCAGCGTGGGACAGGGGGGTGGCTACACCTTC. This encodes CASSVGQGGGYTF.

The V and J genes are TRBV3-1 (or the pseudogene TRBV3-2) and TRBJ2-3; a possible D gene is TRBD2 (5 bases). Trimming stripped 2 bases from V and 4 bases from J, with 10 bases between. The CDR3 is 14 residues long. Per germline, CDR1 LGHDT and CDR2 YNNKEL (reference sequence). The CDR3 DNA sequence: TGTGCCAGCAGCCAAATGGCTAGCCCAGATACGCAGTATTTT. Translating it yields CASSQMASPDTQYF.

The chain combines TRBV4-2 with TRBJ1-1; TRBD1 is a possible D gene (5 bases). Deletions cut 0 bases from V and 1 base from J, with 9 bases between. The CDR3 is 15 residues long. Germline CDR1 is LGHNA and CDR2 is YNFKEQ. The CDR3 sequence: CASSQEDRQNTEAFF. DNA for the CDR3: TGTGCCAGCAGCCAAGAAGACAGACAGAACACTGAAGCTTTCTTT.

In its sample, this clone was seen once. J is TRBJ1-6 and V is TRBV5-6; TRBD1 matches 7 bases. Germline trimming cut 4 bases from V and 10 bases from J; bases unmatched to any gene: 14. The germline V gene encodes CDR1 SGHDT and CDR2 YYEEEE. The CDR3 is 16 amino acids. The chain's CDR3 is CASSPGRGDRVSPLHF. The CDR3 coding sequence is TGTGCCAGCAGCCCGGGCCGGGGAGACAGGGTCTCACCCCTCCACTTT.